The 14 T cell receptor beta chains below were found in one sample sequenced in a study of T cell clones after liver transplantation. The repertoire was sequenced with immunoSEQ multiplex PCR; TCRdb's copy has only in-frame clones and lacks some. Of 70,000 or so clones in the sample, around 90% were seen once. Source: CD4+ T cells from blood, taken before liver transplant. The source is a human donor who received a liver transplant.

The gene calls are TRBV7-3 and TRBJ2-1; a possible D gene is TRBD1 (5 bases). Trimming took off 4 bases at V and 3 bases at J, with 16 bases between the two ends. Germline CDR1 reads SGHTA; CDR2 reads FQGTGA. This CDR3 comprises 16 residues. The CDR3 region is CASSSHGAASYNEQFF. The CDR3 nucleotides are TGTGCCAGCAGCTCCCATGGGGCGGCGAGCTACAATGAGCAGTTCTTC. The full variable domain, completed using reference TRBV7-3 and TRBJ2-1, is GAGVSQTPSNKVTEKGKYVELRCDPISGHTALYWYRQSLGQGPEFLIYFQGTGAADDSGLPNDRFFAVRPEGSVSTLKIQRTERGDSAVYLCASSSHGAASYNEQFFGPGTRLTVL.

J is TRBJ2-2 and V is TRBV2; D remains unclear. Germline CDR1 is SNHLY and CDR2 is FYNNEI. The CDR3 runs 14 residues. Trimming removed 1 base from V and 1 base from J, with 4 bases in between. CDR3 region: CASSEDLNTGELFF. CDR3 bases: TGTGCCAGCAGTGAAGACTTGAACACCGGGGAGCTGTTTTTT.

V usage is TRBV12-5 and J usage is TRBJ2-5; the match to TRBD1 covers 8 bases. V lost 6 bases, J lost 5 bases, and 8 bases stayed unmatched. Germline CDR1 LGHNT, CDR2 FRNRAP. CDR3 length equals 14 residues. The CDR3 loop reads CASGYRTGWETQYF. The CDR3 region has the DNA TGTGCTAGTGGATACAGGACAGGGTGGGAGACCCAGTACTTC.

The chain links TRBV6-6 to TRBJ1-1, with D possibly TRBD1 on 6 matching bases. Germline V lookup: CDR1 MNHNY, CDR2 SVGAGI (reference sequence). This CDR3 is built from 14 residues. The V and J ends lost 6 bases and 1 base respectively, with 12 bases between them. The CDR3: CASSPMTGNTEAFF. The CDR3 coding sequence is TGTGCCAGCAGCCCAATGACAGGGAACACTGAAGCTTTCTTT.

This chain connects TRBV29-1 to TRBJ2-3, with 9 bases lining up with TRBD1. Germline CDR1 is SQVTM and CDR2 is ANQGSEA. The CDR3 is made up of 15 amino acids. V was pared by 0 bases and J by 1 base, with 2 bases of the junction left unmatched. CDR3 region: CSVEEWDRGTDTQYF. The CDR3 nucleotides are TGCAGCGTTGAAGAGTGGGACAGGGGCACAGATACGCAGTATTTT.

The genes are TRBV27 and TRBJ1-1; 7 bases fit TRBD1. Germline assignment: CDR1 MNHEY and CDR2 SMNVEV (reference sequence). V shed 3 bases, J shed 5 bases, and the junction held 12 bases outside the gene matches. The CDR3 contains 16 residues. This CDR3 is CASSFLLTGKITEAFF. CDR3 nucleotide sequence: TGTGCCAGCAGTTTTCTCCTGACAGGGAAGATAACTGAAGCTTTCTTT.

This chain uses TRBV28 with TRBJ2-3; TRBD1 agrees at 9 bases. V shed 4 bases, J shed 7 bases, and the junction held 6 bases outside the gene matches. This CDR3 spans 14 amino acids. The V gene's germline CDR1 is MDHEN and CDR2 SYDVKM. The CDR3 reads CASSWDRAANTQYF. In DNA, the CDR3 is TGTGCCAGCAGTTGGGACAGGGCAGCGAATACGCAGTATTTT.

This chain joins TRBV28 and TRBJ2-5; D gene uncertain. V was cut by 5 bases and J by 4 bases, with 17 bases left in between. The CDR3 extends over 15 amino acids. Germline CDR1 and CDR2: MDHEN and SYDVKM. In DNA form, the CDR3 reads TGTGCCAGCAGTCCCGTTGGATGGGGTCGAGAGACCCAGTACTTC. This codes for CASSPVGWGRETQYF.

The J gene is TRBJ2-5, the V gene TRBV2, with D hard to call. Trimming took 1 base from V and 3 from J, leaving 9 bases between them. From germline, CDR1 is SNHLY and CDR2 FYNNEI. The CDR3 is made up of 14 amino acids. The CDR3 coding sequence is TGTGCCAGCAGTGAAGGCTTGGGTGAAGAGACCCAGTACTTC. It translates to CASSEGLGEETQYF.

The chain links TRBV7-2 to TRBJ2-2; TRBD1 matches at 8 bases. The trim removed 5 bases at V and 6 bases at J, leaving 11 bases unmatched. The CDR3 contains 16 residues. The germline CDR1 and CDR2 sequences are SGHTA and FQGNSA. This CDR3 reads CASSGTGGYDSGELFF. The CDR3 DNA reads as TGTGCCAGCAGCGGCACAGGGGGATACGATTCCGGGGAGCTGTTTTTT.

This clone was detected only once. This chain connects TRBV5-1 to TRBJ2-7; 13 bases match TRBD2. With 0 bases clipped from V and 4 bases from J, the junction kept 7 bases outside the gene matches. The CDR3 loop spans 17 amino acids. Per germline, CDR1 SGHRS and CDR2 YFSETQ. This CDR3 is CASSLGTSGSIDYEQYF. In nucleotides, the CDR3 is TGCGCCAGCAGCTTGGGGACTAGCGGGAGTATTGATTACGAGCAGTACTTC. The entire variable domain, with the rest obtained from reference TRBV5-1 and TRBJ2-7, is as follows: KAGVTQTPRYLIKTRGQQVTLSCSPISGHRSVSWYQQTPGQGLQFLFEYFSETQRNKGNFPGRFSGRQFSNSRSEMNVSTLELGDSALYLCASSLGTSGSIDYEQYFGPGTRLTVT.

Here the CDR3 reads CATSEPGRGADTQYF. Written as DNA, the CDR3 is TGTGCCACCAGCGAGCCCGGACGGGGGGCAGATACGCAGTATTTT. The chain uses TRBV15 and TRBJ2-3; the match to TRBD2 covers 7 bases. V dropped 5 bases and J dropped 4; count of bases not matched to a gene: 9. From germline, CDR1 is LNHNV and CDR2 YYDKDF (reference sequence). This CDR3 comprises 15 residues. Full variable domain (rest looked up from reference TRBV15 and TRBJ2-3): DAMVIQNPRYQVTQFGKPVTLSCSQTLNHNVMYWYQQKSSQAPKLLFHYYDKDFNNEADTPDNFQSRRPNTSFCFLDIRSPGLGDTAMYLCATSEPGRGADTQYFGPGTRLTVL.

This chain's CDR3 is CATSSQGSGANVLTF. The CDR3 DNA reads as TGTGCCACCAGCTCTCAGGGCTCTGGGGCCAACGTCCTGACTTTC. The chain has TRBV15 and TRBJ2-6; a weak D match, TRBD1 (5 bases). Germline assignment: CDR1 LNHNV and CDR2 YYDKDF (reference sequence). Trimming pared 5 bases from V and 0 bases from J, leaving 8 bases between. The CDR3 covers 15 residues.

The chain couples TRBV7-2 to TRBJ2-1; TRBD2 aligns across 13 bases. V was pared by 5 bases and J by 0 bases, with 10 bases of the junction left unmatched. CDR1 and CDR2 (germline): SGHTA, FQGNSA. The CDR3 covers 19 residues. CDR3 bases: TGTGCCAGCAGCCAGGGACTAGCGGGGTTCGGGAGCTCCTACAATGAGCAGTTCTTC. It translates to CASSQGLAGFGSSYNEQFF.